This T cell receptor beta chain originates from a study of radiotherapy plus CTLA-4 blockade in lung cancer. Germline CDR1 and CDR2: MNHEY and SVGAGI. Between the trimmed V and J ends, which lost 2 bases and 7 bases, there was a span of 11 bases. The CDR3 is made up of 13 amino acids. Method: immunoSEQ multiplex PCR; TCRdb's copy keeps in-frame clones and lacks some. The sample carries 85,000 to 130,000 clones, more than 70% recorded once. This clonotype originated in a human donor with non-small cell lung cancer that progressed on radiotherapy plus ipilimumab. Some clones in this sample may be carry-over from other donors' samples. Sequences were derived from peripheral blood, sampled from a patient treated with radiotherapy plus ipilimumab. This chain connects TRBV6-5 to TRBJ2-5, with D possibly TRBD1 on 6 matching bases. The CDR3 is CASSYHREGTQYF. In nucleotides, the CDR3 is TGTGCCAGCAGTTACCACAGGGAAGGGACCCAGTACTTC.